The 25 T cell receptor beta chains presented below share a single source sample, sequenced in a study of cytomegalovirus exposure and HLA in healthy donors. The PCR made use of 60 Vbeta and 13 Jbeta primers. Data came from immunoSEQ multiplex PCR; TCRdb stores just in-frame clones and leaves some out. Its listing shows over 100,000 clones. Sequencing was carried out using PBMCs. These receptors all come from a man between 18 and 35 years old in good health and CMV-seronegative.

The chain employs TRBV7-3 and TRBJ1-5; D remains unclear. Germline-derived CDR1 and CDR2 are SGHTA and FQGTGA. Trimming removed 1 base at V and 0 bases at J, with 16 bases between. The CDR3 length is 18 residues. CDR3 loop: CASSLNPGRQNSNQPQHF. CDR3 DNA: TGTGCCAGCAGCTTAAATCCGGGTCGGCAGAATAGCAATCAGCCCCAGCATTTT. The entire variable domain, with the rest obtained from reference TRBV7-3 and TRBJ1-5, is as follows: GAGVSQTPSNKVTEKGKYVELRCDPISGHTALYWYRQSLGQGPEFLIYFQGTGAADDSGLPNDRFFAVRPEGSVSTLKIQRTERGDSAVYLCASSLNPGRQNSNQPQHFGDGTRLSIL.

The chain recombines TRBV6-1 with TRBJ1-5, with D possibly matching TRBD1 (5 bases). The V end was cut by 7 bases, the J end by 3 bases, with 13 bases between. This CDR3 region has 14 residues. Germline CDR1 and CDR2: MNHNS and SASEGT. This CDR3 is CASNPAGFNQPQHF. CDR3 nucleotide sequence: TGTGCCAGCAATCCAGCAGGGTTCAATCAGCCCCAGCATTTT.

V is TRBV6-5 and J is TRBJ2-1, with a tentative D call TRBD2 (6 bases). The CDR3 runs to 16 residues. With 2 bases removed from V and 10 bases from J, the gap between germline ends came to 21 bases. In germline, CDR1 is MNHEY, CDR2 SVGAGI. The CDR3 DNA reads TGTGCCAGCAGTTACAATCGGGACCTCCCCGGAGGGGAGCAGTTCTTC. Translation: CASSYNRDLPGGEQFF.

The chain has TRBV19 and TRBJ1-5; 9 nucleotides match TRBD1. This CDR3 region has 16 residues. V shed 5 bases and J 4 bases; nucleotides not matched to a gene: 9. CDR1 and CDR2 (germline): LNHDA, SQIVND (reference sequence). The chain's CDR3 is CASSLDGTGSNQPQHF. In DNA form, the CDR3 reads TGTGCCAGTAGTTTGGACGGGACAGGGAGTAATCAGCCCCAGCATTTT.

V gene TRBV23-1 combines with J gene TRBJ2-2; D gene unclear. TRBV23-1 is flagged as an ORF with uncertain function. This CDR3 contains 15 residues. Trimming cost V 8 bases and J 8 bases, with 21 bases left between them. CDR3 protein: CASPIRIPKQGELFF. The DNA of the CDR3 is TGCGCCAGCCCAATCAGAATCCCAAAACAGGGGGAGCTGTTTTTT.

The gene calls are TRBV21-1 and TRBJ2-1; the table's D call, TRBD1, was not checked against the DNA. TRBV21-1 is a pseudogene. This CDR3 spans 16 amino acids. The CDR3 DNA follows: TGTGCCAGCAGCAAAGCGAACAGGAGCTCCTACAATGAGCAGTTCTTC. Residues: CASSKANRSSYNEQFF.

The rearrangement joins TRBV13 to TRBJ2-7; 8 positions match TRBD1. This CDR3 has 15 residues. V gave up 5 bases and J gave up 2 bases; unmatched junction bases: 8. CDR1 PRHDT and CDR2 FYEKMQ come from the germline V gene (reference sequence). The CDR3 sequence: CASSPRTGYAYEQYF. CDR3 coding DNA: TGTGCCAGCAGCCCCAGGACAGGGTATGCCTACGAGCAGTACTTC.

V and J are TRBV27 and TRBJ2-6, with a weak D call TRBD1 (5 bases). Germline CDR1 MNHEY, CDR2 SMNVEV (reference sequence). V shed 5 bases and J shed 0 bases, with 8 bases lying between them. This CDR3 is 15 amino acids long. CDR3 DNA: TGTGCCAGCAGTCCAGGGCTCTCTGGGGCCAACGTCCTGACTTTC. This sequence encodes CASSPGLSGANVLTF.

V and J are TRBV6-5 and TRBJ1-2; possibly TRBD1 for D (5 bases). The CDR3 spans 14 residues. In germline, CDR1 is MNHEY, CDR2 SVGAGI. With 5 bases removed from V and 3 bases from J, the gap between germline ends came to 13 bases. This CDR3 is CASSRQEGHYGYTF. The CDR3 DNA reads as TGTGCCAGCAGTCGCCAGGAGGGGCACTATGGCTACACCTTC.

This sequence joins TRBV6-4 and TRBJ2-3; possible D gene TRBD2, 5 bases. CDR3 length equals 14 residues. V lost 6 bases, J lost 4 bases, and 14 bases lay in between. Germline CDR1 MRHNA, CDR2 SNTAGT. CDR3 protein: CASSSNTGADTQYF. CDR3 in DNA: TGTGCCAGCAGCTCAAATACCGGGGCAGATACGCAGTATTTT.

Worth noting for this clone: In the same sample, other DNA sequences code for this CDR3. CDR3 loop: CASSPTGTEAFF. The CDR3, as DNA: TGTGCCAGCAGCCCGACGGGGACTGAAGCTTTCTTT. The gene calls are TRBV28 and TRBJ1-1, with D unclear. This CDR3 is 12 amino acids long. V was pared by 6 bases and J by 5 bases, with 10 bases between. Germline-derived CDR1 and CDR2 are MDHEN and SYDVKM.

This rearrangement joins TRBV5-4 to TRBJ2-3, with 7 bases aligning to TRBD2. The CDR3 is 17 amino acids. From germline, CDR1 is SGHNT and CDR2 YYREEE (reference sequence). V lost 4 bases and J lost 2; bases outside the gene matches: 13. The CDR3 nucleotides are TGTGCCAGCAGCCGGAGTCCCGGGACTATTTCCACAGATACGCAGTATTTT. This gives the protein CASSRSPGTISTDTQYF.

The chain links TRBV7-8 to TRBJ2-5; tentatively, D is TRBD2 (6 bases). The end of the DNA fits TRBJ2-7 better, so the J call may be wrong. CDR1 and CDR2 from the germline V gene are SGHVS and FQNEAQ. CDR3 length: 14 amino acids. CDR3 residues: CASSTMTSSYEQYF. The CDR3 DNA reads TGTGCCAGCAGCACCATGACTAGTTCTTACGAGCAGTACTTC.

J is TRBJ2-7 and V is TRBV28; unclear D gene. The CDR3 runs 12 residues. The germline V gene encodes CDR1 MDHEN and CDR2 SYDVKM. V was trimmed by 7 bases and J by 0 bases, leaving 7 bases between them. The CDR3 spells CASNTDSYEQYF. CDR3 nucleotide sequence: TGTGCCAGCAATACTGACTCCTACGAGCAGTACTTC.

This chain connects TRBV19 to TRBJ1-2; 12 nucleotides line up with TRBD1. Germline lookup yields CDR1 LNHDA and CDR2 SQIVND (reference sequence). The CDR3 extends over 15 amino acids. With V trimmed by 5 bases and J by 8 bases, 9 bases remained unmatched. CDR3 loop: CASSSWDRGLRGYTF. DNA for the CDR3: TGTGCCAGTAGTTCATGGGACAGGGGGCTTCGAGGCTACACCTTC. Drawing the rest from reference TRBV19 and TRBJ1-2, the complete variable domain is DGGITQSPKYLFRKEGQNVTLSCEQNLNHDAMYWYRQDPGQGLRLIYYSQIVNDFQKGDIAEGYSVSREKKESFPLTVTSAQKNPTAFYLCASSSWDRGLRGYTFGSGTRLTVV.

The chain carries TRBV10-3 and TRBJ2-2; D gene uncertain. Between the trimmed V and J ends, which lost 0 bases and 4 bases, there was a span of 15 bases. The CDR3 covers 17 residues. CDR1 and CDR2 from the germline V gene are ENHRY and SYGVKD. CDR3: CAISESTRGPGTGELFF. The CDR3 DNA follows: TGTGCCATCAGTGAGTCGACTCGAGGTCCGGGCACCGGGGAGCTGTTTTTT.

The chain has TRBV10-1 and TRBJ2-5; 9 positions agree with TRBD2. The better agreement between TRBJ2-7 and the DNA end casts doubt on the J call. CDR1 is WNHNN, CDR2 SYGVQD, per germline (reference sequence). This CDR3 region has 21 residues. In DNA form, the CDR3 reads TGCGCCAGCAGTGACTCTCCTCCGGGGCTAGCGGGGAACACAACCATCTACGAGCAGTACTTC. Protein: CASSDSPPGLAGNTTIYEQYF.

A remark on this clone: Mismatch with germline at one junction end may stem from a read error. The V call is TRBV27, the J call TRBJ1-1; the D gene is possibly TRBD1 (6 bases). Germline loops: CDR1 MNHEY, CDR2 SMNVEV (reference sequence). This CDR3 has 14 amino acids. DNA of the CDR3: TGTGCCAGCAGATTATACAGGGAAAACACTGAAGCTTTCTTT. It specifies CASRLYRENTEAFF.

This sequence joins TRBV2 and TRBJ2-6, with D possibly being TRBD1 (6 bases). Germline V CDR1 and CDR2: SNHLY, FYNNEI. There are 18 residues in the CDR3. Trimming removed 6 bases at V and 0 bases at J, with 18 bases between. The CDR3: CASRPRTGPLSGANVLTF. In DNA, the CDR3 is TGTGCCAGCAGGCCCCGTACAGGGCCCCTCTCTGGGGCCAACGTCCTGACTTTC.

This chain joins TRBV5-1 and TRBJ1-1; 8 nucleotides line up with TRBD1. The CDR3 totals 14 residues. V was clipped by 4 bases and J by 10 bases; unmatched bases: 12. CDR1 is SGHRS and CDR2 is YFSETQ in the germline V gene. For the CDR3, the DNA is TGCGCCAGCAGCCCTCATGATGCGACAGGGGCAGCTTTCTTT. Translated, it gives CASSPHDATGAAFF.

The chain uses TRBV4-3 and TRBJ1-1; the D is unclear. The CDR3 is 15 residues long. Looked up from germline, CDR1 is LGHNA and CDR2 is YSLEER. The germline V and J ends were trimmed by 3 bases and 3 bases, with 14 bases remaining between them. The CDR3 here is CASSQTRRLYTEAFF. The CDR3 DNA sequence: TGCGCCAGCAGCCAGACCAGAAGACTCTACACTGAAGCTTTCTTT.

The chain links TRBV30 to TRBJ1-4; 10 positions match TRBD1. CDR1 and CDR2 (germline): GTSNPN, SVGIG (reference sequence). The CDR3 has 14 residues. Losses at the gene ends were 4 bases for V and 5 bases for J; bases not matched to a gene: 4. In nucleotides, the CDR3 is TGTGCCTGGACCCGGGACAGGGGAAATGAAAAACTGTTTTTT. Protein sequence: CAWTRDRGNEKLFF.

The chain couples TRBV7-8 to TRBJ1-5; 7 nucleotides agree with TRBD1. The junction had 14 bases not matched to a gene; V was cut back by 5 bases and J by 4 bases. This CDR3 contains 17 residues. Germline CDR1 is SGHVS and CDR2 is FQNEAQ. Written as DNA, the CDR3 is TGTGCCAGCAGCCCTAATCGAGCTGACAGGGTGAATCAGCCCCAGCATTTT. The encoded protein is CASSPNRADRVNQPQHF.

The chain is built from TRBV10-3 and TRBJ2-7; 15 bases match TRBD2. V was clipped by 2 bases and J by 4 bases; unmatched bases: 0. CDR1 ENHRY and CDR2 SYGVKD come from the germline V gene. This CDR3 region has 15 residues. The CDR3 is CAISEGTSGGYEQYF. CDR3 sequence (DNA): TGTGCCATCAGTGAGGGGACTAGCGGGGGGTACGAGCAGTACTTC.

The chain employs TRBV19 and TRBJ2-3; D is unclear. The CDR3 is 17 amino acids. CDR1 is LNHDA and CDR2 is SQIVND in the germline V gene (reference sequence). V was shortened by 6 bases and J by 0 bases, with 19 bases between the two germline ends. The CDR3 here is CASSPPPPRPSTDTQYF. CDR3 sequence (DNA): TGTGCCAGTAGCCCACCCCCACCGCGCCCTAGCACAGATACGCAGTATTTT.